This T cell receptor beta chain derives from a study of CD8+ T cells in alopecia areata. Study-wide background: For treated patients, severity scores reflected the percentage of scalp area affected.

The treatment here: oral pan-JAK inhibitor, 5-10 mg twice daily. Researchers took lesional scalp punch biopsies and peripheral blood from people who were alopecia areata patients. This clone rates as medium-sized. Germline CDR1 and CDR2: SGHNT and YYREEE (reference sequence). The CDR3 contains 14 residues. V lost 4 bases and J lost 4, with 12 bases in between. RNA extraction was followed by reverse transcription into cDNA, which acted as the sequencing template. Assay: immunoSEQ multiplex PCR; the TCRdb copy retains only in-frame clones and omits some. Of 65,000 to 75,000 clones in the sample, approximately 29% were seen once.

V gene TRBV5-4 combines with J gene TRBJ2-1, with D unclear. Sequences were derived from CD8+ T cells sorted from blood, sampled at week 4, from a patient treated with tofacitinib. This sequence originates from a human donor with alopecia areata. The DNA of the CDR3 is TGTGCCAGCAGCCATGACTCAATTTACAATGAGCAGTTCTTC. Translating gives CASSHDSIYNEQFF.